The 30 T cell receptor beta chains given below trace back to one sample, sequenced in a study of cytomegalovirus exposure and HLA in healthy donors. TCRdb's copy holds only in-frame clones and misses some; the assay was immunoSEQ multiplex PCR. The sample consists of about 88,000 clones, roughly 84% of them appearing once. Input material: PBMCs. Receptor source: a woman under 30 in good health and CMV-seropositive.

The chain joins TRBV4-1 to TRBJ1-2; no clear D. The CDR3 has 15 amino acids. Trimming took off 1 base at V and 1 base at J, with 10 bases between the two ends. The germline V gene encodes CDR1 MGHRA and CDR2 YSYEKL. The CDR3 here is CASSQARSLNYGYTF. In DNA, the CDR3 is TGCGCCAGCAGCCAAGCTCGGTCTCTTAACTATGGCTACACCTTC.

DNA for the CDR3: TGCAGCGTTGGGCAGTCTGGTGAAAAACTGTTTTTT. This encodes CSVGQSGEKLFF. The chain links TRBV29-1 to TRBJ1-4; no firm D call. Per germline, CDR1 SQVTM and CDR2 ANQGSEA. Trimming cost V 4 bases and J 7 bases, with 10 bases left between them. This CDR3 is built from 12 residues.

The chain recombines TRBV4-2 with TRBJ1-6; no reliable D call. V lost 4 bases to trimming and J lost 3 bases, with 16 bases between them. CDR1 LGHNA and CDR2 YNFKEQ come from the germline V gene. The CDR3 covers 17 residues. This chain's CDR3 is CASSPEKEGLYNSPLHF. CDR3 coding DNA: TGTGCCAGCAGCCCAGAAAAAGAGGGTCTCTATAATTCACCCCTCCACTTT.

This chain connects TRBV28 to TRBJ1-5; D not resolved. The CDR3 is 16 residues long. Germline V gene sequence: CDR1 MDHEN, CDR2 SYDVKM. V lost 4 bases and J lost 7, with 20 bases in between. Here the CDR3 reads CASSYSTRELWQPQHF. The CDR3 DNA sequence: TGTGCCAGCAGTTATTCCACTCGTGAGTTGTGGCAGCCCCAGCATTTT.

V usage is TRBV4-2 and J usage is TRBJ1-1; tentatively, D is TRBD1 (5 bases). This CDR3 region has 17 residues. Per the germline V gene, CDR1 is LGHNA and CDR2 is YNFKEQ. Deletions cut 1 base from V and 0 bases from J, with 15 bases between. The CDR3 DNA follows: TGTGCCAGCAGCCAAGGATCCGCAGGGCCCATGAACACTGAAGCTTTCTTT. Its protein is CASSQGSAGPMNTEAFF.

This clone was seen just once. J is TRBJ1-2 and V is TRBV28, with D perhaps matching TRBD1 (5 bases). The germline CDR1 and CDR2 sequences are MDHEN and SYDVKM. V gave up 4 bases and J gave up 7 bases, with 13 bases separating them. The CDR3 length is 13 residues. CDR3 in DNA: TGTGCCAGCAGTTGGGGAGGGGAGCGTGGCTACACCTTC. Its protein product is CASSWGGERGYTF.

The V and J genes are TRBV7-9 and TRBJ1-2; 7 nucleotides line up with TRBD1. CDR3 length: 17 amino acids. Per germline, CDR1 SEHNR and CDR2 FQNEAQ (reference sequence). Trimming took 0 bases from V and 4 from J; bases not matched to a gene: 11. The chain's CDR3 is CASSLALGTALTYGYTF. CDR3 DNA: TGTGCCAGCAGCTTAGCGCTTGGGACAGCGTTGACCTATGGCTACACCTTC.

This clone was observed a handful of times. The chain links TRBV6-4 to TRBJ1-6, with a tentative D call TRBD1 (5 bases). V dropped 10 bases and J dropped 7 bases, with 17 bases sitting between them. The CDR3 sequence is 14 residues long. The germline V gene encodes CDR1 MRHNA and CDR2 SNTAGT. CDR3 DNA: TGTGCCACCCGCGGGGGGATTGACAATTCACCCCTCCACTTT. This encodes CATRGGIDNSPLHF.

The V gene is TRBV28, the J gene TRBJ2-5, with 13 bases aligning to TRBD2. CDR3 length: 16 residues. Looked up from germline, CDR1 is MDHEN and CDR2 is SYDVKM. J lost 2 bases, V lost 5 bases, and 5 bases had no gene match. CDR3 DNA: TGTGCCAGCAGTGCCATACTAGCGGGGGGGCAAGAGACCCAGTACTTC. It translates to CASSAILAGGQETQYF. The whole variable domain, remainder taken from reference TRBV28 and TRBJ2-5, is DVKVTQSSRYLVKRTGEKVFLECVQDMDHENMFWYRQDPGLGLRLIYFSYDVKMKEKGDIPEGYSVSREKKERFSLILESASTNQTSMYLCASSAILAGGQETQYFGPGTRLLVL.

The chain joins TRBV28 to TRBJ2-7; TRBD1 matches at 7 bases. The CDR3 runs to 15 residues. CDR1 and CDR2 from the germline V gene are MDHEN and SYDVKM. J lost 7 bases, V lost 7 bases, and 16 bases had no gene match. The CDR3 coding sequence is TGTGCCAGCACTCGAACCGACAGGGTTTCGGGGGAGCAGTACTTC. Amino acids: CASTRTDRVSGEQYF.

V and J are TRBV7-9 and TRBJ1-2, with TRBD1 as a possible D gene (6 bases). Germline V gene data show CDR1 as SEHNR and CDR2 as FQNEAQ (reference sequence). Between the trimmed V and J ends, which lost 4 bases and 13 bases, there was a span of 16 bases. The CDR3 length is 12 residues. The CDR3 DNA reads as TGTGCCAGCAGCTCGAATCGACAGGACTCCACCTTC. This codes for CASSSNRQDSTF. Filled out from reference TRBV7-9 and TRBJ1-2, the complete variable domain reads DTGVSQNPRHKITKRGQNVTFRCDPISEHNRLYWYRQTLGQGPEFLTYFQNEAQLEKSRLLSDRFSAERPKGSFSTLEIQRTEQGDSAMYLCASSSNRQDSTFGSGTRLTVV.

The CDR3 protein is CASSPGSYGYTF. CDR3 bases: TGTGCCAGCAGTCCCGGGTCCTATGGCTACACCTTC. The V call is TRBV27, the J call TRBJ1-2; D call uncertain. Looked up from germline, CDR1 is MNHEY and CDR2 is SMNVEV (reference sequence). Trimming stripped 5 bases from V and 4 bases from J, with 8 bases between. The CDR3 totals 12 residues.

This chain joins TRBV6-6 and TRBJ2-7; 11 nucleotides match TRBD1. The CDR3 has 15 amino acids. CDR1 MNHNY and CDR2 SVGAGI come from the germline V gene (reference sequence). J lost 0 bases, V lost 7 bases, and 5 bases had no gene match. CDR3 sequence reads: CASIFGQGASYEQYF. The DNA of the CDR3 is TGTGCCAGCATATTTGGACAGGGGGCCTCCTACGAGCAGTACTTC.

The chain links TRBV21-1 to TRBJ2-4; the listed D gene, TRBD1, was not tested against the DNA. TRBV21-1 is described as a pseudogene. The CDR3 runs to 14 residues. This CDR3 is CAKPPGTGLNIQYF. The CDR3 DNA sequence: TGTGCCAAACCGCCCGGGACAGGGTTGAACATTCAGTACTTC.

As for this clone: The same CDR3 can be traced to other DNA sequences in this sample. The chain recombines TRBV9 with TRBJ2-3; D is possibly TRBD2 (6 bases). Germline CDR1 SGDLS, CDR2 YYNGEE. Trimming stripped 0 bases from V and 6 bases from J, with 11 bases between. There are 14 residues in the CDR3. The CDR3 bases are TGTGCCAGCAGCGTAGTTGGGGGGACGGATACGCAGTATTTT. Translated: CASSVVGGTDTQYF.

The CDR3 region has the DNA TGTGCCAGCAGCTTGGGACAGGGAGACGAGCAGTACTTC. The encoded protein is CASSLGQGDEQYF. The gene calls are TRBV11-3 and TRBJ2-7, with 9 bases fitting TRBD1. This CDR3 is 13 amino acids long. The V segment lost 3 bases and the J segment 5 bases; nucleotides outside the gene matches: 2. The germline V gene has CDR1 SGHNT and CDR2 YENEEA. Together with reference TRBV11-3 and TRBJ2-7, the CDR3 gives the full variable domain: EAGVVQSPRYKIIEKKQPVAFWCNPISGHNTLYWYLQNLGQGPELLIRYENEEAVDDSQLPKDRFSAERLKGVDSTLKIQPAELGDSAVYLCASSLGQGDEQYFGPGTRLTVT.

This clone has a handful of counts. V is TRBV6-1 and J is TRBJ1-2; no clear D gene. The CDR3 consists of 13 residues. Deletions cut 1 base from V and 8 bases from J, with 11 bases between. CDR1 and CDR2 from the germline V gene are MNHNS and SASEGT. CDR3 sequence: CASSEVLSAGYTF. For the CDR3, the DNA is TGTGCCAGCAGTGAAGTTCTCTCCGCGGGCTACACCTTC.

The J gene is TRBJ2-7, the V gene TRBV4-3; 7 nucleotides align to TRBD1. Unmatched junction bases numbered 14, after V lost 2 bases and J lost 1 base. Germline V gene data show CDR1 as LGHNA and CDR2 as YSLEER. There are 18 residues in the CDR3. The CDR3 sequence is CASSQSFRDSVSSYEQYF. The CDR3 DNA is TGCGCCAGCAGCCAATCGTTCCGGGACAGTGTTTCGTCCTACGAGCAGTACTTC.

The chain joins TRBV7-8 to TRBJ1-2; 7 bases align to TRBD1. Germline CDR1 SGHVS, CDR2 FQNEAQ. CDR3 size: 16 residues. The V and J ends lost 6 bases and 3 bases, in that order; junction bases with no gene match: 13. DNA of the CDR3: TGTGCCAGCAGGCCCCCGGTCAGGGGGGCTGACTATGGCTACACCTTC. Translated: CASRPPVRGADYGYTF. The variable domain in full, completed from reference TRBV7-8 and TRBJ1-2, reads GAGVSQSPRYKVAKRGQDVALRCDPISGHVSLFWYQQALGQGPEFLTYFQNEAQLDKSGLPSDRFFAERPEGSVSTLKIQRTQQEDSAVYLCASRPPVRGADYGYTFGSGTRLTVV.

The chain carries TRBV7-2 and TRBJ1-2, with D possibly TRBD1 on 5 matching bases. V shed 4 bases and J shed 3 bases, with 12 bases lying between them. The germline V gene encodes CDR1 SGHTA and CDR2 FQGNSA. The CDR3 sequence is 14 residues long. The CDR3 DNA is TGTGCCAGCAGCTGGGGCGGAGTATACTATGGCTACACCTTC. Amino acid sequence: CASSWGGVYYGYTF. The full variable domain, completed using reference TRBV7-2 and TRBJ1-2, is GAGVSQSPSNKVTEKGKDVELRCDPISGHTALYWYRQSLGQGLEFLIYFQGNSAPDKSGLPSDRFSAERTGGSVSTLTIQRTQQEDSAVYLCASSWGGVYYGYTFGSGTRLTVV.

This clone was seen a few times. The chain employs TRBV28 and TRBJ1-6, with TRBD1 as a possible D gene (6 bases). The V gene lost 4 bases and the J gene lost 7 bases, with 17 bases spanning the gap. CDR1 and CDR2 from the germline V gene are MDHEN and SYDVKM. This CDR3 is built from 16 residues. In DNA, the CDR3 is TGTGCCAGCAGTTCCCGACAGGTGGCTTTCAATTCACCCCTCCACTTT. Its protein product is CASSSRQVAFNSPLHF. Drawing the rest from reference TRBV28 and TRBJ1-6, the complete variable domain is DVKVTQSSRYLVKRTGEKVFLECVQDMDHENMFWYRQDPGLGLRLIYFSYDVKMKEKGDIPEGYSVSREKKERFSLILESASTNQTSMYLCASSSRQVAFNSPLHFGNGTRLTVT.

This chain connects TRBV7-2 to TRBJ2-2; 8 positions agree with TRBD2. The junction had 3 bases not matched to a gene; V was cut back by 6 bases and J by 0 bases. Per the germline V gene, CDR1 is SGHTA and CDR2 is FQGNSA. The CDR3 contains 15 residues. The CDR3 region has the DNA TGTGCCAGCAGGCCGGGACTAGCGAACACCGGGGAGCTGTTTTTT. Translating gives CASRPGLANTGELFF.

The CDR3 is CASSLMADSYEQYF. The CDR3, as DNA: TGTGCCAGCAGCTTAATGGCAGACTCCTACGAGCAGTACTTC. The chain recombines TRBV11-3 with TRBJ2-7; D call uncertain. CDR3 length equals 14 residues. CDR1 SGHNT and CDR2 YENEEA come from the germline V gene. Trimming took off 2 bases at V and 0 bases at J, with 8 bases between the two ends.

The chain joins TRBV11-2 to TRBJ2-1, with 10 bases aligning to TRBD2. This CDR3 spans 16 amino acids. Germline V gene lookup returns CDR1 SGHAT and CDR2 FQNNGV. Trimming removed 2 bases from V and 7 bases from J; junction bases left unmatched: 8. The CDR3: CASSLTSSGGLNEQFF. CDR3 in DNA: TGTGCCAGCAGCTTAACGAGTAGCGGGGGGCTTAATGAGCAGTTCTTC.

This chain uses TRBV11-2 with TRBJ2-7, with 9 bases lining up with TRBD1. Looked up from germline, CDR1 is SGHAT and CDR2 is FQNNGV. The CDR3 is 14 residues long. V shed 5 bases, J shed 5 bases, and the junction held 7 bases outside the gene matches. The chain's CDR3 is CASSRGQGRDEQYF. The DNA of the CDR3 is TGTGCCAGCAGCCGGGGACAGGGCAGAGACGAGCAGTACTTC. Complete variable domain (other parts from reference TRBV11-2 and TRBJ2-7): EAGVAQSPRYKIIEKRQSVAFWCNPISGHATLYWYQQILGQGPKLLIQFQNNGVVDDSQLPKDRFSAERLKGVDSTLKIQPAKLEDSAVYLCASSRGQGRDEQYFGPGTRLTVT.

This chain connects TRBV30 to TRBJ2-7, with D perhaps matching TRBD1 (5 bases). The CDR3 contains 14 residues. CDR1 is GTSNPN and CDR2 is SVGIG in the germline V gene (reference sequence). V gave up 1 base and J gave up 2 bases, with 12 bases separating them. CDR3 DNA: TGTGCCTGGAGTGCAGACAGTGGTGCCTACGAGCAGTACTTC. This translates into CAWSADSGAYEQYF.

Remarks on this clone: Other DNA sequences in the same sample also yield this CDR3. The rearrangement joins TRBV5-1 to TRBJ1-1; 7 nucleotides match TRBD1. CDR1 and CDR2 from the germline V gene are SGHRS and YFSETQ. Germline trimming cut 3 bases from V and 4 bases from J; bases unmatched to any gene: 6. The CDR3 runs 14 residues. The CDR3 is CASSWTGGRTEAFF. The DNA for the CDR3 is TGCGCCAGCAGCTGGACAGGAGGCCGCACTGAAGCTTTCTTT.

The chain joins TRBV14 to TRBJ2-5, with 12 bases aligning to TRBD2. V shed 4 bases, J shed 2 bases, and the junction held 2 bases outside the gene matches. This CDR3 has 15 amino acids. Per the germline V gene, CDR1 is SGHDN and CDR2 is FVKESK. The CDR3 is CASSPLAGGQETQYF. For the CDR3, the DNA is TGTGCCAGCAGCCCCCTAGCGGGGGGGCAAGAGACCCAGTACTTC.

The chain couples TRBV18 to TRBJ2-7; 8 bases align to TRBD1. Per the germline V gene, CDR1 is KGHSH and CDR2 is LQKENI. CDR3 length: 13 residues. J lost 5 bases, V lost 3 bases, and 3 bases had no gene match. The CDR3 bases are TGTGCCAGCTCACCGGGACAGGACCACGAGCAGTACTTC. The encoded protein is CASSPGQDHEQYF.

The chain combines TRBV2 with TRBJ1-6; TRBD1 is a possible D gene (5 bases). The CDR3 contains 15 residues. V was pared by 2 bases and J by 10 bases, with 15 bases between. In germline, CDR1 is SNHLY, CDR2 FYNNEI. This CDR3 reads CASSENLGLVSPLHF. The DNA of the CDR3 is TGTGCCAGCAGTGAAAATTTGGGACTTGTGTCACCCCTCCACTTT.